Shown below are 15 T cell receptor beta chains from a single sample sequenced in a study of radiotherapy plus CTLA-4 blockade in lung cancer. The data were produced by immunoSEQ multiplex PCR, yet TCRdb's version contains in-frame clones alone and is incomplete. This sample has 130,000 or so clones, with about nine tenths found just once. Material: peripheral blood, obtained from a patient treated with radiotherapy plus ipilimumab. These receptors were taken from a human donor with non-small cell lung cancer that progressed on radiotherapy plus ipilimumab.

The rearrangement links TRBV7-3 to TRBJ2-1; TRBD2 matches at 8 bases. Trimming took 5 bases from V and 8 from J; bases not matched to a gene: 11. The CDR3 extends over 15 amino acids. Per the germline V gene, CDR1 is SGHTA and CDR2 is FQGTGA. CDR3 amino acids: CASSLSGLGFDEQFF. The CDR3 coding sequence is TGTGCCAGCAGCCTATCGGGACTAGGATTCGATGAGCAGTTCTTC. The whole variable domain, remainder taken from reference TRBV7-3 and TRBJ2-1, is GAGVSQTPSNKVTEKGKYVELRCDPISGHTALYWYRQSLGQGPEFLIYFQGTGAADDSGLPNDRFFAVRPEGSVSTLKIQRTERGDSAVYLCASSLSGLGFDEQFFGPGTRLTVL.

The chain is built from TRBV2 and TRBJ1-5; possibly TRBD1 for D (6 bases). The CDR3 runs 14 residues. Per germline, CDR1 SNHLY and CDR2 FYNNEI. Trimming removed 7 bases from V and 10 bases from J, with 20 bases in between. CDR3 sequence: CASMGSGDINPQHF. In DNA, the CDR3 is TGTGCCAGCATGGGGTCAGGGGATATCAATCCCCAGCATTTT.

This clone was seen a single time. The J gene is TRBJ2-1, the V gene TRBV29-1, with D possibly called TRBD1 or TRBD2 (7 bases each). This CDR3 has 13 amino acids. V lost 7 bases, J lost 8 bases, and 18 bases lay in between. Per the germline V gene, CDR1 is SQVTM and CDR2 is ANQGSEA. CDR3 sequence (DNA): TGCAGCGCTAGACAGGGAGGGGCCGATGAGCAGTTCTTC. It specifies CSARQGGADEQFF.

This rearrangement joins TRBV29-1 to TRBJ1-5; D uncertain. This CDR3 is 14 amino acids long. The germline V gene encodes CDR1 SQVTM and CDR2 ANQGSEA. V was pared by 4 bases and J by 0 bases, with 10 bases between. The DNA for the CDR3 is TGCAGCGTTGCCCCTGGTTCTAGCAATCAGCCCCAGCATTTT. As protein: CSVAPGSSNQPQHF.

The chain carries TRBV18 and TRBJ1-4, with TRBD1 matching over 7 bases. CDR1 and CDR2 from the germline V gene are KGHSH and LQKENI. There are 15 residues in the CDR3. J lost 2 bases, V lost 8 bases, and 8 bases had no gene match. The CDR3 DNA reads as TGTGCCAGCCGACAGGGACAAGGGACTAATGAAAAACTGTTTTTT. Amino acid sequence: CASRQGQGTNEKLFF.

This chain connects TRBV29-1 to TRBJ1-1, with 9 positions matching TRBD1. V shed 6 bases, J shed 11 bases, and the junction held 10 bases outside the gene matches. Germline V CDR1 and CDR2: SQVTM, ANQGSEA. The CDR3 length is 12 residues. CDR3 in amino acids: CSVEDRGISAFF. The CDR3 region has the DNA TGCAGCGTGGAGGACAGGGGTATTTCGGCTTTCTTT.

CDR3 amino acids: CSVGIAGGPAGQFF. The DNA for the CDR3 is TGCAGCGTTGGGATAGCGGGAGGGCCGGCGGGGCAGTTCTTC. This chain joins TRBV29-1 and TRBJ2-1; 11 nucleotides line up with TRBD2. V lost 4 bases to trimming and J lost 12 bases; unmatched junction nucleotides: 11. Germline V CDR1 and CDR2: SQVTM, ANQGSEA. CDR3 length: 14 amino acids.

The chain has TRBV19 and TRBJ1-2; no firm D call. The V and J ends lost 7 bases and 2 bases respectively, with 14 bases between them. The CDR3 extends over 14 amino acids. From germline, CDR1 is LNHDA and CDR2 SQIVND (reference sequence). CDR3 DNA: TGTGCCAGTATCCCCACCGGGGTCAACTATGGCTACACCTTC. The encoded protein is CASIPTGVNYGYTF.

The rearrangement links TRBV5-1 to TRBJ2-3; no clear D gene. This CDR3 spans 16 amino acids. Trimming left V 0 bases short and J 2 bases short, with 13 bases between. CDR1 is SGHRS, CDR2 YFSETQ, per germline. CDR3 coding DNA: TGCGCCAGCAGCTTGGGCCTACCATTGTACACAGATACGCAGTATTTT. Translation: CASSLGLPLYTDTQYF.

This chain uses TRBV29-1 with TRBJ1-3; 10 bases are shared with TRBD1. The ends lost 4 bases at V and 2 bases at J; junction bases unmatched: 2. CDR1 is SQVTM and CDR2 is ANQGSEA in the germline V gene. This CDR3 contains 14 residues. The CDR3 sequence is CSVGQGAPGNTIYF. CDR3 coding DNA: TGCAGCGTTGGACAGGGGGCTCCTGGAAACACCATATATTTT.

V and J are TRBV5-1 and TRBJ1-1; D remains unclear. Germline V gene data show CDR1 as SGHRS and CDR2 as YFSETQ. V lost 4 bases and J lost 0, with 10 bases in between. This CDR3 has 14 amino acids. The CDR3 reads CASSPLTVNTEAFF. CDR3 sequence (DNA): TGCGCCAGCAGCCCCCTTACAGTGAACACTGAAGCTTTCTTT.

The gene calls are TRBV20-1 and TRBJ2-1; D ambiguous. This CDR3 comprises 11 residues. V was clipped by 3 bases and J by 5 bases, with 5 bases between them. Germline assignment: CDR1 DFQATT and CDR2 SNEGSKA (reference sequence). The CDR3 region is CSASIDNEQFF. The CDR3 DNA follows: TGCAGTGCTAGTATTGACAATGAGCAGTTCTTC.

The chain has TRBV14 and TRBJ2-1, with unresolved D. Trimming stripped 1 base from V and 13 bases from J, with 11 bases between. Germline V gene sequence: CDR1 SGHDN, CDR2 FVKESK. This CDR3 is 12 amino acids long. The CDR3 loop is CASSQVTSYQFF. CDR3 nucleotides: TGTGCCAGCAGCCAAGTTACGAGTTATCAGTTCTTC.

This rearrangement joins TRBV19 to TRBJ2-3; TRBD2 matches at 8 bases. This CDR3 region has 15 residues. Germline V gene sequence: CDR1 LNHDA, CDR2 SQIVND (reference sequence). The V and J ends lost 1 base and 6 bases, in that order; junction bases with no gene match: 6. The CDR3, as DNA: TGTGCCAGTAGTATAGCGGGAGGGTTCGTCGATACGCAGTATTTT. This codes for CASSIAGGFVDTQYF. The full variable domain, in which reference TRBV19 and TRBJ2-3 provide the parts outside the CDR3, is DGGITQSPKYLFRKEGQNVTLSCEQNLNHDAMYWYRQDPGQGLRLIYYSQIVNDFQKGDIAEGYSVSREKKESFPLTVTSAQKNPTAFYLCASSIAGGFVDTQYFGPGTRLTVL.

This clone was detected only a few times. The gene calls are TRBV18 and TRBJ2-7, with a possible D match to TRBD2 (5 bases). Trimming took off 3 bases at V and 2 bases at J, with 11 bases between the two ends. Per germline, CDR1 KGHSH and CDR2 LQKENI. The CDR3 contains 14 residues. Here the CDR3 DNA reads TGTGCCAGCTCACCCCCAGGACTCACCTACGAGCAGTACTTC. Translated, it gives CASSPPGLTYEQYF.